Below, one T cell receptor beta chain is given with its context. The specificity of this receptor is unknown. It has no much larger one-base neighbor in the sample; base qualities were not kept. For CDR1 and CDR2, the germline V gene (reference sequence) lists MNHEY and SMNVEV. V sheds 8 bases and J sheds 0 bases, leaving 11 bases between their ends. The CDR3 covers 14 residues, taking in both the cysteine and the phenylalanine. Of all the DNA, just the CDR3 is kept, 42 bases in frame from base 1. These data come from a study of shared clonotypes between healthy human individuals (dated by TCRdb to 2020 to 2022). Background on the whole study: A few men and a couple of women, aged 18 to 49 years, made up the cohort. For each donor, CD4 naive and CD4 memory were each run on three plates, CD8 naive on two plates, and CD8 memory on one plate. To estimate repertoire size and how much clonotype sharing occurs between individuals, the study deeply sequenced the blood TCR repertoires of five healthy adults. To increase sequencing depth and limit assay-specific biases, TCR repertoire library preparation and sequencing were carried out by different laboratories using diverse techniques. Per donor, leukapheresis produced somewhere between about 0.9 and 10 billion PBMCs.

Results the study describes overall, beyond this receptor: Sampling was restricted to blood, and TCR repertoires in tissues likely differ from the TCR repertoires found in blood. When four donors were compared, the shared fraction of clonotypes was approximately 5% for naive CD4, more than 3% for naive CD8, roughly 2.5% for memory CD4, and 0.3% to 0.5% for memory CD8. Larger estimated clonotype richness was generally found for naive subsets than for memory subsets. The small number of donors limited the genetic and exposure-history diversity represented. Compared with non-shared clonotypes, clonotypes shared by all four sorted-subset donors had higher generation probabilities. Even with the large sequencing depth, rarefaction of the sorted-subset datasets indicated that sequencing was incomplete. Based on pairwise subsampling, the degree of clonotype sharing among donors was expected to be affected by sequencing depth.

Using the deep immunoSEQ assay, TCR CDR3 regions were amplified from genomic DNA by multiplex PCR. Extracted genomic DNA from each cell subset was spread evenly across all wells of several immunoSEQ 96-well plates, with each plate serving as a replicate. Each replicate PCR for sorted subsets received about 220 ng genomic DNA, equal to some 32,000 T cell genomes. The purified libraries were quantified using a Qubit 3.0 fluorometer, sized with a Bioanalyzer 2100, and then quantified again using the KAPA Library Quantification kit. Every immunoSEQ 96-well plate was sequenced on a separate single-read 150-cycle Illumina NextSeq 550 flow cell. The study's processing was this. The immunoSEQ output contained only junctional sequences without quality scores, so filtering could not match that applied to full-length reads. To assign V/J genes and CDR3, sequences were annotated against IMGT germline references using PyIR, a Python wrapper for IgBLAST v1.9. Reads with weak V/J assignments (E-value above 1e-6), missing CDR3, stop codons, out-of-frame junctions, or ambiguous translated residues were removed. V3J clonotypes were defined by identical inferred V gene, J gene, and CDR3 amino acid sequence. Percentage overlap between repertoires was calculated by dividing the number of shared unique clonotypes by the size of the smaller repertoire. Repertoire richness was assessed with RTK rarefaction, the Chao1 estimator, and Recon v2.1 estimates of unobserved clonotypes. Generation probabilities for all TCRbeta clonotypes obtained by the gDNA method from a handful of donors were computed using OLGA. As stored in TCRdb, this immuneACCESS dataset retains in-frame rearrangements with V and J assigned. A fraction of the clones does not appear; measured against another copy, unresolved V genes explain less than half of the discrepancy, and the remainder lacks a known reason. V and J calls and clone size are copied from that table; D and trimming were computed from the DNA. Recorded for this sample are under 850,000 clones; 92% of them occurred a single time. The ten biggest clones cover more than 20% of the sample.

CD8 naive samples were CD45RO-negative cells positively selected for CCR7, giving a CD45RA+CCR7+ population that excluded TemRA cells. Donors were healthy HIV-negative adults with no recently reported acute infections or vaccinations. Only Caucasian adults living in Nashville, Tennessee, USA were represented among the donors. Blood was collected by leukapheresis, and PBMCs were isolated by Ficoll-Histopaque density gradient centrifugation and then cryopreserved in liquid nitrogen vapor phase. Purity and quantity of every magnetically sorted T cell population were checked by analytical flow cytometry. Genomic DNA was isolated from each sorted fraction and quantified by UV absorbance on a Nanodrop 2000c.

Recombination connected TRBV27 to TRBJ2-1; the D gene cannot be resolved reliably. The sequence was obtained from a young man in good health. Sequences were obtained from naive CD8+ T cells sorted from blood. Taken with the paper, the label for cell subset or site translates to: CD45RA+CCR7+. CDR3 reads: CASESATSYNEQFF. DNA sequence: TGTGCCAGCGAGAGCGCGACCTCCTACAATGAGCAGTTCTTC.